The rows below give T cell receptor beta chains drawn from one sample of a study of technical replicates of blood from four donors. Data came from immunoSEQ multiplex PCR; TCRdb stores just in-frame clones and leaves some out. The sample has some 80,000 clones, around 97% seen once. Specimen: T cells isolated from PBMCs. The receptors shown here come from a human donor in good health. Both conserved end residues are part of each CDR3. Fields, in order: CDR3 DNA, CDR3 protein, V gene, clone size, J gene, D gene. The D gene is left open where the match is weak. Clone size appears in some rows only: once, few, many, or a class for an expanded clone.

CDR3nt: TGTGCCAGCAGCTTGGCCGCGGCCTACGAGCAGTACTTC
CDR3aa: CASSLAAAYEQYF
v_gene: TRBV5-6
abundance: once
j_gene: TRBJ2-7
d_gene: -

CDR3nt: TGTGCCAGCAGCGGGGACAGAACTGGAAACACCATATATTTT
CDR3aa: CASSGDRTGNTIYF
v_gene: TRBV5-4
abundance: -
j_gene: TRBJ1-3
d_gene: TRBD1

CDR3nt: TGTGCCAGCAGCTTCGGACAGGGGGGTCAGCCCCAGCATTTT
CDR3aa: CASSFGQGGQPQHF
v_gene: TRBV7-9
abundance: -
j_gene: TRBJ1-5
d_gene: TRBD1

CDR3nt: TGTGCCAGCAGAGCACAGGGGAAAGTGGAGCAGTTCTTC
CDR3aa: CASRAQGKVEQFF
v_gene: TRBV6-5
abundance: -
j_gene: TRBJ2-1
d_gene: TRBD1

CDR3nt: TGTGCCAGCAGGCGAACTAGCGGGCCCTACGAGCAGTACTTC
CDR3aa: CASRRTSGPYEQYF
v_gene: TRBV6-5
abundance: once
j_gene: TRBJ2-7
d_gene: TRBD2

CDR3nt: TGTGCCAGCAGTGGCGAGCGGGGGGCATGGGAGACCCAGTACTTC
CDR3aa: CASSGERGAWETQYF
v_gene: TRBV6-1
abundance: -
j_gene: TRBJ2-5
d_gene: TRBD2

CDR3nt: TGTGCCATCAGGCCCACTCAGGGGGAAGACTATGGCTACACCTTC
CDR3aa: CAIRPTQGEDYGYTF
v_gene: TRBV10-3
abundance: once
j_gene: TRBJ1-2
d_gene: TRBD1

CDR3nt: TGTGCCAGCAGCCAGGACAGGGATTCTGGCTACACCTTC
CDR3aa: CASSQDRDSGYTF
v_gene: TRBV5-4
abundance: -
j_gene: TRBJ1-2
d_gene: TRBD1

CDR3nt: TGCGCCAGCAATTCTCTAGGGGTCCCTGGGGACTATGGCTACACCTTC
CDR3aa: CASNSLGVPGDYGYTF
v_gene: TRBV4-1
abundance: -
j_gene: TRBJ1-2
d_gene: -

CDR3nt: TGTGCCACCTCCCGGGACAGGGGGCGCGAGACCCAGTACTTC
CDR3aa: CATSRDRGRETQYF
v_gene: TRBV15
abundance: once
j_gene: TRBJ2-5
d_gene: TRBD1

CDR3nt: TGTGCCAGCCGGACTAGCGGGACCCACAATGAGCAGTTCTTC
CDR3aa: CASRTSGTHNEQFF
v_gene: TRBV19
abundance: -
j_gene: TRBJ2-1
d_gene: TRBD2

CDR3nt: TGCGCCAGCGGCGGTCACGGCTTTGACACCGGGGAGCTGTTTTTT
CDR3aa: CASGGHGFDTGELFF
v_gene: TRBV5-1
abundance: -
j_gene: TRBJ2-2
d_gene: -

CDR3nt: TGTGCCAGCCCGGGACAGATCACCGGGGAGCTGTTTTTT
CDR3aa: CASPGQITGELFF
v_gene: TRBV6-4
abundance: -
j_gene: TRBJ2-2
d_gene: TRBD1

CDR3nt: TGTGCCAGCAGCTTCTACCGGACTACCCGAACCGGGGAGCTGTTTTTT
CDR3aa: CASSFYRTTRTGELFF
v_gene: TRBV7-9
abundance: -
j_gene: TRBJ2-2
d_gene: -

CDR3nt: TGTGCCAGCAGCTTCTCCGACACCGGGGAGCTGTTTTTT
CDR3aa: CASSFSDTGELFF
v_gene: TRBV11-2
abundance: once
j_gene: TRBJ2-2
d_gene: -

CDR3nt: TGTGCCATCAGTGAAAGTGTTGGGACAGGGCAAGAGACCCAGTACTTC
CDR3aa: CAISESVGTGQETQYF
v_gene: TRBV10-3
abundance: -
j_gene: TRBJ2-5
d_gene: TRBD1